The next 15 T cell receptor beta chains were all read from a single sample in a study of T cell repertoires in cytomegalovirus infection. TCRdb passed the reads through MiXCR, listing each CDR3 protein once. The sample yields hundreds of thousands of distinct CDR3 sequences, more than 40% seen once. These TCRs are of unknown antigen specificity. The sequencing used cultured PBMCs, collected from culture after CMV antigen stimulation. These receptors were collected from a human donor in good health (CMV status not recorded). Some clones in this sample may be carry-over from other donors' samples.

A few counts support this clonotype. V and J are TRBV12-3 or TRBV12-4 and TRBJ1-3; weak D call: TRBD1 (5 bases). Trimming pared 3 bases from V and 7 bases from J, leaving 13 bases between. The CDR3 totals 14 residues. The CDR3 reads CASSFGYGGNTIYF. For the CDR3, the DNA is TGTGCCAGCAGTTTCGGTTACGGGGGTAACACCATATATTTT.

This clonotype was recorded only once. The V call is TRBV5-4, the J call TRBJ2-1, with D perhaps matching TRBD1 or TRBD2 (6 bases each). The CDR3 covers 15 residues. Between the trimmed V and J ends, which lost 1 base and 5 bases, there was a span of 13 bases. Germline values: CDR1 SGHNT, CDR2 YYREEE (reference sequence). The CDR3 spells CASSLFRGRDNEQFF. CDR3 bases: TGTGCCAGCAGCTTGTTCCGGGGGCGAGACAATGAGCAGTTCTTC.

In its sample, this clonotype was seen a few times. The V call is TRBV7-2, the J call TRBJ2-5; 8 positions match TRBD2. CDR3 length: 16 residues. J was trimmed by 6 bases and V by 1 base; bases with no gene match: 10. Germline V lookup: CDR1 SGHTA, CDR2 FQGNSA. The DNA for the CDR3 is TGTGCCAGCAGCTTAGGCGGGGGGATCGGAGAGAAGACCCAGTACTTC. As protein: CASSLGGGIGEKTQYF. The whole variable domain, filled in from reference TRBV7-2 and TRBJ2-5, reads GAGVSQSPSNKVTEKGKDVELRCDPISGHTALYWYRQSLGQGLEFLIYFQGNSAPDKSGLPSDRFSAERTGGSVSTLTIQRTQQEDSAVYLCASSLGGGIGEKTQYFGPGTRLLVL.

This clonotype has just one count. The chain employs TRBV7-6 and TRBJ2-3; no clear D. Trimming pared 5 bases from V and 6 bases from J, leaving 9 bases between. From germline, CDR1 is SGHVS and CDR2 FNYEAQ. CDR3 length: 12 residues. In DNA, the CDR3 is TGTGCCAGCAGCATACTGGTGGATACGCAGTATTTT. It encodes CASSILVDTQYF.

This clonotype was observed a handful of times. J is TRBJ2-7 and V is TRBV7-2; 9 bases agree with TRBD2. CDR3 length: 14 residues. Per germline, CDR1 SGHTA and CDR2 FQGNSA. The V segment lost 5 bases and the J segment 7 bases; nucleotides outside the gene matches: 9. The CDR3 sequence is CASSPRRGGVEQYF. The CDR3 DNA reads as TGTGCCAGCAGCCCCCGTCGCGGGGGGGTTGAGCAGTACTTC. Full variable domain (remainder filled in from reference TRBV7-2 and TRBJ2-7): GAGVSQSPSNKVTEKGKDVELRCDPISGHTALYWYRQSLGQGLEFLIYFQGNSAPDKSGLPSDRFSAERTGGSVSTLTIQRTQQEDSAVYLCASSPRRGGVEQYFGPGTRLTVT.

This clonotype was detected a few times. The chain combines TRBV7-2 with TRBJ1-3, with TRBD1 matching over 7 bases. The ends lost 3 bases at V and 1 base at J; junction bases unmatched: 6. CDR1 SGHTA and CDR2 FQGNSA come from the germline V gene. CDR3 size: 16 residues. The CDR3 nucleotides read TGTGCCAGCAGCTTTACAGGGGTTCGGTCTGGAAACACCATATATTTT. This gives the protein CASSFTGVRSGNTIYF.

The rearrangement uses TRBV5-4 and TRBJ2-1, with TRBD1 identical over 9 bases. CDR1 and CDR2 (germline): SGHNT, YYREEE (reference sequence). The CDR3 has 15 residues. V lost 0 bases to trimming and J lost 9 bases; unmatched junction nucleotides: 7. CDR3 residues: CASSLVGQGIGEQFF. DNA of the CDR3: TGTGCCAGCAGCTTGGTGGGACAGGGAATCGGTGAGCAGTTCTTC.

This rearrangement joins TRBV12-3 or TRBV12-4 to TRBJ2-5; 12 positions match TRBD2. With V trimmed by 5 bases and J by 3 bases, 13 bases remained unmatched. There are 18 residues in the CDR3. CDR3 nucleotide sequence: TGTGCCAGCAGTCGACCTGGGTCGACTAGCGGGAGAGAAGAGACCCAGTACTTC. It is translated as CASSRPGSTSGREETQYF.

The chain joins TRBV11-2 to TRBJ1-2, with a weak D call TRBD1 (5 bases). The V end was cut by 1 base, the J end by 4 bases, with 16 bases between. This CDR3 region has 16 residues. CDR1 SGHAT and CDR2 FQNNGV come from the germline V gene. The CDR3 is CASSLVADSVSYGYTF. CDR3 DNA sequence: TGTGCCAGCAGCTTAGTAGCAGACAGCGTCTCCTATGGCTACACCTTC.

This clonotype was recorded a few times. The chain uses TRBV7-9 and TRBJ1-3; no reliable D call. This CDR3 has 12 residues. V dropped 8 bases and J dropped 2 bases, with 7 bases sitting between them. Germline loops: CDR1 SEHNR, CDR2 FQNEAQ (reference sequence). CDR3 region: CASQAAGNTIYF. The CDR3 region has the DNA TGTGCCAGCCAGGCGGCTGGAAACACCATATATTTT.

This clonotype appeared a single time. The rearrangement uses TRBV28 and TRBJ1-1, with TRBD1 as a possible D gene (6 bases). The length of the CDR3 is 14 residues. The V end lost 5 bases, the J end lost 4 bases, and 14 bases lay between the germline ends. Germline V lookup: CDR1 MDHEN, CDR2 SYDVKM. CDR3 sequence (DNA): TGTGCCAGCAGTCCGGCCCTCAGGGGCACTGAAGCTTTCTTT. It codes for CASSPALRGTEAFF.

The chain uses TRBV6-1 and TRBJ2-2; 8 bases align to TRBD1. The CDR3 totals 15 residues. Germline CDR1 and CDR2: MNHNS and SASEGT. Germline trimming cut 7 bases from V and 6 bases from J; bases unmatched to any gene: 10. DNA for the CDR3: TGTGCCAGCATTAGGACAGGGCGAGGGGCCGGGGAGCTGTTTTTT. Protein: CASIRTGRGAGELFF.

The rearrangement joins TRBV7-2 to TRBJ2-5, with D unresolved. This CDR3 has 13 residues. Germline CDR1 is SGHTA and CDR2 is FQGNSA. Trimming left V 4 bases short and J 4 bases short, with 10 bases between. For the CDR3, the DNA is TGTGCCAGCAGCTCCCCATCGAGAGAGACCCAGTACTTC. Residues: CASSSPSRETQYF.

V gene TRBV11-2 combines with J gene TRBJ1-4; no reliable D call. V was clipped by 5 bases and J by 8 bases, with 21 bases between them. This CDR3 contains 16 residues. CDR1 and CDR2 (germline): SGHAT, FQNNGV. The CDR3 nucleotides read TGTGCCAGCAGCACGGAACCGGTCCTTGTGGGGGAAAAACTGTTTTTT. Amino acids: CASSTEPVLVGEKLFF.

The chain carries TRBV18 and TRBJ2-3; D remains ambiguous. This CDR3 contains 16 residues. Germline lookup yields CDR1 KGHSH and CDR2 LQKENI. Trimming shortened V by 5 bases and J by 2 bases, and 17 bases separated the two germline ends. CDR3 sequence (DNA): TGTGCCAGCTCATCGCTCTTCGGCAGACCCACAGATACGCAGTATTTT. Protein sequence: CASSSLFGRPTDTQYF. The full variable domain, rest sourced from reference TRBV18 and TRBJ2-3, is NAGVMQNPRHLVRRRGQEARLRCSPMKGHSHVYWYRQLPEEGLKFMVYLQKENIIDESGMPKERFSAEFPKEGPSILRIQQVVRGDSAAYFCASSSLFGRPTDTQYFGPGTRLTVL.